The rows below give T cell receptor beta chains drawn from one sample of a study of CD8+ T cells in alopecia areata. Generated by immunoSEQ multiplex PCR, the TCRdb table keeps only in-frame clones and is missing some. The table includes about 180,000 clones, around 64% detected once. The sample in question was CD8+ T cells sorted from blood, obtained at week 0. The receptor source for this set is a human donor with alopecia areata. Both conserved end residues are part of each CDR3. The D gene is left open where the match is weak. Only some rows state a clone size, as once, few, many or a class for expanded clones.

J,V,D,size,DNA,CDR3
TRBJ2-5,TRBV29-1,-,-,TGCAGCGTTGTAGGGAAAACAGACTTTACGTACCAAGAGACCCAGTACTTC,CSVVGKTDFTYQETQYF
TRBJ2-1,TRBV30,-,-,TGTGCCTGGGGGGAGGTGGCGGTCAATGAGCAGTTCTTC,CAWGEVAVNEQFF
TRBJ2-3,TRBV30,-,-,TGTGCCTGGAGAAGGGGGGATACGCAGTATTTT,CAWRRGDTQYF
TRBJ1-4,TRBV4-1,-,-,TGCGCCAGCAGCCAAGTCGGGAATGAAAAACTGTTTTTT,CASSQVGNEKLFF
TRBJ2-5,TRBV11-2,TRBD1,-,TGTGCCAGCAGCTTAGATTCCGGGACAGGGGGCGGAGAGACCCAGTACTTC,CASSLDSGTGGGETQYF
TRBJ1-4,TRBV4-2,-,-,TGTGCCAGCGGCCCAGGGACCGGTGGTGAAAAACTGTTTTTT,CASGPGTGGEKLFF
TRBJ1-1,TRBV20-1,TRBD1,-,TGCAGTGCTCACGACAGGGGACAAGCTTTCTTT,CSAHDRGQAFF
TRBJ2-1,TRBV30,-,-,TGTGCCTGGAGTGTAACCCCAAGGCAGTTCTTC,CAWSVTPRQFF
TRBJ2-2,TRBV5-1,TRBD1,few,TGCGCCAGCAGCTTGCCCCGGACAGGGGAGAACACCGGGGAGCTGTTTTTT,CASSLPRTGENTGELFF
TRBJ1-6,TRBV25-1,-,-,TGTGCCAGCCAGAGTTATGGATATAATTCACCCCTCCACTTT,CASQSYGYNSPLHF
TRBJ2-1,TRBV7-9,TRBD2,once,TGTGCCAGCAGAGAGGCTAGCGGGAGCTCCTACAATGAGCAGTTCTTC,CASREASGSSYNEQFF
TRBJ1-6,TRBV25-1,-,-,TGTGCCAGCAGTGTTGCGCAGGGGAAATCACCCCTCCACTTT,CASSVAQGKSPLHF
TRBJ2-7,TRBV19,-,-,TGTGCCAGTAGTATGGGACTCTACGAGCAGTACTTC,CASSMGLYEQYF
TRBJ1-2,TRBV30,-,-,TGTGCCTGGAGAGCTAATGGCTACACCTTC,CAWRANGYTF
TRBJ2-3,TRBV30,TRBD2,-,TGTGCCTGGATAGGCGGGGGTCTTACAGATACGCAGTATTTT,CAWIGGGLTDTQYF
TRBJ2-7,TRBV29-1,TRBD1,few,TGCAGCGTCCTCTCGGACAGGGCTGGAGAGCAGTACTTC,CSVLSDRAGEQYF
TRBJ1-1,TRBV2,-,-,TGTGCCAGCAGTGAAGCTTTGGCCGCCACTGAAGCTTTCTTT,CASSEALAATEAFF
TRBJ1-1,TRBV5-1,TRBD1,-,TGCGCCAGCAGTTCCTCGGGACAGGAAGCTTTCTTT,CASSSSGQEAFF
TRBJ2-3,TRBV2,TRBD2,-,TGTGCCAGCGAAGAGCGGGGGGGCGGAGATACGCAGTATTTT,CASEERGGGDTQYF
TRBJ2-3,TRBV10-3,-,-,TGTGCCATCAGACGAGAGGCACCCATGCGAAACACAGATACGCAGTATTTT,CAIRREAPMRNTDTQYF
TRBJ2-2,TRBV7-9,-,-,TGTGCCAGCAGCTTAGCGCCTAGGGCGAGCACCGGGGAGCTGTTTTTT,CASSLAPRASTGELFF